Presented here are 11 T cell receptor beta chains from one specimen sequenced in a study of T cells in women clearing cervical HPV infection. Using immunoSEQ multiplex PCR, the repertoire was profiled, and TCRdb retains in-frame clones only, with some absent. This sample's table reports 25,000 to 35,000 clones. Input material: blood buffy coat. The receptor set was obtained from a woman aged 18-69 years with a cervical HPV16 infection that either progressed to CIN3+ or cleared (not recorded which).

About this clone: The CDR3 end falls 3 residues outside the read, so it is completed with the germline J gene. This rearrangement joins TRBV13 to TRBJ1-1; TRBD1 is a possible D gene (6 bases). Per the germline V gene, CDR1 is PRHDT and CDR2 is FYEKMQ (reference sequence). V lost 5 bases, J lost 3 bases, and 16 bases lay in between. CDR3 size: 15 residues. Incomplete CDR3 DNA: TGTGCCAGCAGCGAAAGACGGGGGGCGCACACTGAA. This encodes CASSERRGAHTE. The full CDR3 is CASSERRGAHTEAFF.

Comment on this clone: The CDR3 end lies 3 residues beyond the end of the read and is filled in from the germline J gene. The J gene is TRBJ1-2, the V gene TRBV19, with 10 bases that match TRBD1. This CDR3 region has 15 residues. CDR1 LNHDA and CDR2 SQIVND come from the germline V gene (reference sequence). Here the CDR3 reads CASSARDRGISGYTF. The sequenced part of the CDR3 DNA is TGTGCCAGTAGTGCCCGGGACAGGGGCATCAGCGGC.

A word on this clone: Sequencing ends 3 residues short of the CDR3 end; the germline J gene provides the rest. This chain connects TRBV19 to TRBJ2-7; a weak D match, TRBD1 (6 bases). Per germline, CDR1 LNHDA and CDR2 SQIVND (reference sequence). CDR3 length: 16 amino acids. V lost 5 bases to trimming and J lost 3 bases, with 20 bases between them. This CDR3 is CASSPMIRDNNYEQYF. Incomplete CDR3 DNA: TGTGCCAGTAGTCCAATGATACGGGACAACAACTACGAG.

About this clone: A junction boundary mismatches the germline segment, possibly from a read error. The sample has other DNA sequences that encode this CDR3 too. CDR3 DNA, as far as it was read: TGTGCCAGCTCCCCACCCCAGGGCAGGGGTGGGTACGAC. It yields the protein CASSPPQGRGGYD. The whole CDR3 reads CASSPPQGRGGYDYTF. The chain has TRBV18 and TRBJ1-2; tentative D call: TRBD1 (6 bases). Coverage ceases 3 residues before the CDR3 finishes, and the germline J gene fills in the end. CDR3 size: 16 residues. Germline V gives CDR1 KGHSH, CDR2 LQKENI.

In regard to this clone: The CDR3 end falls 3 residues outside the read, so it is completed with the germline J gene. The J gene is TRBJ2-7, the V gene TRBV19; 12 bases are a match to TRBD2. After removal of 4 bases from V and 4 bases from J, the junction contained 5 bases not matched to a gene. Germline V CDR1 and CDR2: LNHDA, SQIVND (reference sequence). The CDR3 sequence is 15 residues long. This CDR3 reads CASSTLAGGLYEQYF. CDR3 bases read: TGTGCCAGTAGTACCCTAGCGGGAGGGCTTTACGAG. Drawing the rest from reference TRBV19 and TRBJ2-7, the complete variable domain is DGGITQSPKYLFRKEGQNVTLSCEQNLNHDAMYWYRQDPGQGLRLIYYSQIVNDFQKGDIAEGYSVSREKKESFPLTVTSAQKNPTAFYLCASSTLAGGLYEQYFGPGTRLTVT.

Note on this clone: The read comes to an end 3 residues before the CDR3 does, leaving the germline J gene to fill in the end. V gene TRBV6-2 or TRBV6-3 combines with J gene TRBJ2-3, with 11 bases aligning to TRBD2. There are 17 residues in the CDR3. From germline, CDR1 is MNHEY and CDR2 SVGEGT. The CDR3: CASTDATSGSPVETQYF. CDR3 bases read: TGTGCCAGCACCGACGCAACTAGCGGGAGTCCCGTGGAGACG.

Details on this clone: The read gets to within 3 residues of the CDR3 end, and the germline J gene fills in the rest. V is TRBV20-1 and J is TRBJ2-7; TRBD1 is a possible D gene (6 bases). Germline V gene sequence: CDR1 DFQATT, CDR2 SNEGSKA (reference sequence). The CDR3 sequence is 14 residues long. Trimming removed 7 bases at V and 3 bases at J, with 19 bases between. The CDR3 protein is CSVKAPRGFYEQYF. CDR3 DNA (partial): TGCAGTGTCAAAGCCCCCAGGGGATTCTACGAG.

CDR3 region: CAWSVLWDRDTEAFF. The covered CDR3 bases are TGTGCCTGGAGTGTACTCTGGGACAGGGACACTGAA. J is TRBJ1-1 and V is TRBV30; TRBD1 aligns across 9 bases. The read ends 3 residues early relative to the CDR3; the germline J gene fills the gap. The V gene end was trimmed by 0 bases and the J gene end by 3 bases; junction bases not matched to a gene: 5. Germline-derived CDR1 and CDR2 are GTSNPN and SVGIG (reference sequence). The CDR3 has 15 amino acids.

As to this clone: Read data end 3 residues before the CDR3 end; the end is taken from the germline J gene. This chain joins TRBV12-3 or TRBV12-4 and TRBJ2-3; TRBD2 matches 8 bases. There are 15 residues in the CDR3. The V and J ends lost 6 bases and 0 bases, in that order; junction bases with no gene match: 5. Partial CDR3 DNA: TGTGCCAGCAGGCCCACTAGCGGTAGCACAGATACG. Its protein is CASRPTSGSTDT. The full CDR3 is CASRPTSGSTDTQYF.

The chain's CDR3 is CASSLRRDEQYF. Partial CDR3 DNA: TGTGCCAGCAGTCTCCGACGGGACGAG. V usage is TRBV28 and J usage is TRBJ2-7; D unresolved. The CDR3 end lies 3 residues beyond the end of the read and is filled in from the germline J gene. Germline V lookup: CDR1 MDHEN, CDR2 SYDVKM. V lost 5 bases and J lost 5, with 10 bases in between. The length of the CDR3 is 12 residues.

Notes on this clone: The read terminates 3 residues ahead of where the CDR3 ends, so the germline J gene completes it. The genes are TRBV6-2 or TRBV6-3 and TRBJ1-1; TRBD1 agrees at 9 bases. The germline CDR1 and CDR2 sequences are MNHEY and SVGEGT. The CDR3 is made up of 15 amino acids. Trimming at V came to 5 bases and at J to 5 bases, leaving 9 bases not matched to a gene. CDR3 DNA (partial): TGTGCCAGCAGTCTCCTCGGGACAGGGATAACTGAA. It codes for CASSLLGTGITE. The CDR3 reads in full as CASSLLGTGITEAFF.